This T cell receptor (beta chain) appears in the sequencing data of a study of liver allograft versus peripheral blood T cells. For the study at large: The study compared liver allograft T cell receptor repertoires against peripheral blood repertoires of liver transplant recipients.

General study findings and limits: Peripheral blood reportedly held T cell receptor repertoires that differed from those inside liver allografts.

The CDR3 runs 14 residues. Germline V CDR1 and CDR2: LNHDA, SQIVND (reference sequence). V trimming: 5 bases; J trimming: 2 bases; junction bases outside the gene matches: 5. By share, this clonotype ranks as medium-sized. Its target is unknown. TCRdb independently ran MiXCR on the reads; one entry per CDR3 protein. Among more than 6,000 distinct CDR3 sequences listed, 16% were seen once. The receptor comes from a human patient who had a liver transplant. Some T cells could come from the graft donor. The chain is built from TRBV19 and TRBJ1-2; 7 nucleotides align to TRBD1. The CDR3 reads CASSPWDRNYGYTF. CDR3 nucleotides: TGTGCCAGTAGTCCTTGGGACAGAAACTATGGCTACACCTTC. Combining the CDR3 with reference TRBV19 and TRBJ1-2 gives the whole variable domain DGGITQSPKYLFRKEGQNVTLSCEQNLNHDAMYWYRQDPGQGLRLIYYSQIVNDFQKGDIAEGYSVSREKKESFPLTVTSAQKNPTAFYLCASSPWDRNYGYTFGSGTRLTVV.